This T cell receptor beta chain appears in the sequencing data of a study of cytomegalovirus exposure and HLA in healthy donors. Study-wide context: There were some 400 genotyped donors. Of these, 81% fell in the genetic ancestry cluster associated with self-reported Caucasian donors. General study points: Reported performance of the classifier showed diagnosis of cytomegalovirus status with high specificity and sensitivity. The availability of immune exposure information extended only to CMV serostatus. Through in vitro validation, a few CMV-associated chains were shown to be specific for CMV antigens.

Points on this clone: Its antigen is undetermined.

The PCR had 60 Vbeta and 13 Jbeta primers. Assay used: immunoSEQ multiplex PCR; TCRdb lists only in-frame clones, some missing. The sample carries 150,000 or so clones, roughly 80% recorded once. The CDR3 is 17 residues long. The J segment lost 14 bases and the V segment lost 6 bases, leaving 25 bases of the junction unmatched. Germline loops: CDR1 MNHEY, CDR2 SMNVEV (reference sequence). The receptor's source is a female donor in good health and CMV-seronegative. This sequence joins TRBV27 and TRBJ2-1, with 7 positions matching TRBD2. Sample: PBMCs. The CDR3 loop reads CASRTTSWDPRGDFEFF. As DNA, the CDR3 is TGTGCCAGCAGGACGACCAGTTGGGACCCTCGGGGGGATTTCGAGTTCTTC.